This T cell receptor beta chain appears in the sequencing data of a study of OX40 agonist ivuxolimab in advanced cancers. The J segment lost 1 base and the V segment lost 4 bases, leaving 3 bases of the junction unmatched. Germline V gene data show CDR1 as SGHRS and CDR2 as YFSETQ. The CDR3 is 14 residues long. The study's findings and limits: In the expanded peripheral T cells, antigen specificity was never determined. The 0.1-3.0 mg/kg partial responders had among the lowest clonal expansion.

Clones were read by immunoSEQ multiplex PCR, and TCRdb kept only the in-frame ones, dropping some. The repertoire includes roughly 100,000 clones, around 94% of them detected once, and 0.26% sits in the top ten. This clone was picked up one time. Its specificity is not known. The chain joins TRBV5-1 to TRBJ1-1; 8 bases map to TRBD1. The TCR sequence derives from an adult with an advanced solid tumor such as melanoma, head and neck, liver or kidney cancer. The source material was CD4+ or CD8+ T cells sorted from blood, sampled in a trial of the OX40 agonist ivuxolimab. CDR3 amino acids: CASSTGTGNTEAFF. The CDR3 region has the DNA TGCGCCAGCAGCACCGGGACAGGGAACACTGAAGCTTTCTTT. Full variable domain (outside the CDR3, taken from reference TRBV5-1 and TRBJ1-1): KAGVTQTPRYLIKTRGQQVTLSCSPISGHRSVSWYQQTPGQGLQFLFEYFSETQRNKGNFPGRFSGRQFSNSRSEMNVSTLELGDSALYLCASSTGTGNTEAFFGQGTRLTVV.